Given below is one TCR beta chain in context. Its specificity is not known. Germline loops: CDR1 SNHLY, CDR2 FYNNEI. The V and J ends lost 6 bases and 3 bases respectively, with 18 bases between them. CDR3 size: 15 residues. Investigators reverse transcribed all isolated RNA, so they sequenced expressed TCRB transcripts. The method was immunoSEQ multiplex PCR; TCRdb's version includes in-frame clones alone and lacks a portion of them. The sample includes 300,000 to 400,000 clones, about 10% of them seen just once. These data are taken from a study of beta chain features in type 1 diabetes. Findings and limits, study-wide: Patients with type 1 diabetes carried fewer insertions and had more deletions at their VDJ junctions.

Sequenced input: naive CD4+ T cells from blood. The sequence was collected from a woman aged 30 to 39 in good health. This chain uses TRBV2 with TRBJ2-7, with D maybe TRBD1 (7 bases). The CDR3 sequence is CASREGQTSLYEQYF. CDR3 bases: TGTGCCAGCAGGGAGGGACAGACAAGTCTCTACGAGCAGTACTTC.